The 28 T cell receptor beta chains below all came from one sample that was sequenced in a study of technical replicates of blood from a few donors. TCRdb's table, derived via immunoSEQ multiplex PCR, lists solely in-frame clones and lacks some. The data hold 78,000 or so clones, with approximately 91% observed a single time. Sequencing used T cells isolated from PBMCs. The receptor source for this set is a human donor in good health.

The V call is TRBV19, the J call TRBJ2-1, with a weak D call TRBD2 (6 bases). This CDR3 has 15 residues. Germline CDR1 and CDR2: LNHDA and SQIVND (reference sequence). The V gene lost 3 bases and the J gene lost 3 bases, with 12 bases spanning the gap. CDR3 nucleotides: TGTGCCAGTAGTATCGGAGGGATCCTCTACAATGAGCAGTTCTTC. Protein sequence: CASSIGGILYNEQFF.

The CDR3 DNA is TGTGCCACCTTGGGAGGACCAGCCAAAAACATTCAGTACTTC. This translates into CATLGGPAKNIQYF. The chain employs TRBV6-5 and TRBJ2-4, with D tentatively TRBD2 (6 bases). Germline CDR1 MNHEY, CDR2 SVGAGI. The CDR3 is 14 amino acids. Trimming cost V 10 bases and J 0 bases, with 13 bases left between them.

CDR3 region: CAISEGTGNYEQYF. The CDR3 coding sequence is TGTGCCATCAGTGAGGGGACAGGGAATTACGAGCAGTACTTC. The J gene is TRBJ2-7, the V gene TRBV10-3; TRBD1 agrees at 9 bases. This CDR3 region has 14 residues. Germline V CDR1 and CDR2: ENHRY, SYGVKD. The ends lost 2 bases at V and 4 bases at J; junction bases unmatched: 3.

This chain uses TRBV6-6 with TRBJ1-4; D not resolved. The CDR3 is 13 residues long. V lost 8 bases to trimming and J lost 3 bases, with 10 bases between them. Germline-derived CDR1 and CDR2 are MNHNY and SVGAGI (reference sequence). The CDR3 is CASAHTANEKLFF. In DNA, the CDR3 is TGTGCCAGCGCACATACAGCTAATGAAAAACTGTTTTTT.

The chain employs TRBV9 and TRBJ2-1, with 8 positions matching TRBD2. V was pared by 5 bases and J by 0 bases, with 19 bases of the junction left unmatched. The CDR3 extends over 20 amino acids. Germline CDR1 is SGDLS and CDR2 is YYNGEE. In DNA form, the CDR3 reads TGTGCCAGCAGTCATCAGGGAGCGAGCGGGAGTGGGGGCTCCTACAATGAGCAGTTCTTC. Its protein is CASSHQGASGSGGSYNEQFF.

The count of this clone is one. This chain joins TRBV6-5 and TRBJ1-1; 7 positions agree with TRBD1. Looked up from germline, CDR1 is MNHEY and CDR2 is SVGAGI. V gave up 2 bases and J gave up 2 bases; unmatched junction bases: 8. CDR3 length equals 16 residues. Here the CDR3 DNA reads TGTGCCAGCAGTTACCACTCCTGGACAGGAAACACTGAAGCTTTCTTT. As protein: CASSYHSWTGNTEAFF.

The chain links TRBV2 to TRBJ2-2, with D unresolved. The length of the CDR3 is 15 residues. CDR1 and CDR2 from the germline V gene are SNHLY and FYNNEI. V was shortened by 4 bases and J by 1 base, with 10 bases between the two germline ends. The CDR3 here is CASSVNPGNTGELFF. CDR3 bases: TGTGCCAGCAGTGTTAACCCGGGGAACACCGGGGAGCTGTTTTTT. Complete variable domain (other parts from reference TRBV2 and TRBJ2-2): EPEVTQTPSHQVTQMGQEVILRCVPISNHLYFYWYRQILGQKVEFLVSFYNNEISEKSEIFDDQFSVERPDGSNFTLKIRSTKLEDSAMYFCASSVNPGNTGELFFGEGSRLTVL.

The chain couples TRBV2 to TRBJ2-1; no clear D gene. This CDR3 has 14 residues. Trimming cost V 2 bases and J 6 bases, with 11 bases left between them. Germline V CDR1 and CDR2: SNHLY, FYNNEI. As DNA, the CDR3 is TGTGCCAGCAGTGAATCATTGGCAGGCAATGAGCAGTTCTTC. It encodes CASSESLAGNEQFF.

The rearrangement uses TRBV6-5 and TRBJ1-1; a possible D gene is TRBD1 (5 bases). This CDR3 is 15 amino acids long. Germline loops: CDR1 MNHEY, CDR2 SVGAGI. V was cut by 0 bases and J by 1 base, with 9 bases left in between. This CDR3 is CASSYSIQGNTEAFF. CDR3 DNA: TGTGCCAGCAGTTACTCTATTCAGGGGAACACTGAAGCTTTCTTT.

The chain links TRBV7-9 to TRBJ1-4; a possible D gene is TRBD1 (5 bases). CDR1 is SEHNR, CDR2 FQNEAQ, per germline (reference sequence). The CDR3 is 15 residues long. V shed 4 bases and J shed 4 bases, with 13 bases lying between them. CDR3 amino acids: CASSSNQGFNEKLFF. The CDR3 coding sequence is TGTGCCAGCAGCTCCAATCAGGGCTTTAATGAAAAACTGTTTTTT.

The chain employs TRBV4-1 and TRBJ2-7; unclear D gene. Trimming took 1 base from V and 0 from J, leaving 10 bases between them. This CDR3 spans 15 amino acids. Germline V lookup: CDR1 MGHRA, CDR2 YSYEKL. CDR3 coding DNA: TGCGCCAGCAGCCAAGGCAGTATTACCTCCTACGAGCAGTACTTC. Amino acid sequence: CASSQGSITSYEQYF.

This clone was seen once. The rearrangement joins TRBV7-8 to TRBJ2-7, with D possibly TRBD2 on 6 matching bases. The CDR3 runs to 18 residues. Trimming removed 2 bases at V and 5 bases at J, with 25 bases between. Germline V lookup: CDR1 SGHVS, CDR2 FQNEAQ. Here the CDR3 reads CASSLSIGATLALNEQYF. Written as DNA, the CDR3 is TGTGCCAGCAGCTTATCCATCGGGGCGACGCTAGCGCTGAACGAGCAGTACTTC.

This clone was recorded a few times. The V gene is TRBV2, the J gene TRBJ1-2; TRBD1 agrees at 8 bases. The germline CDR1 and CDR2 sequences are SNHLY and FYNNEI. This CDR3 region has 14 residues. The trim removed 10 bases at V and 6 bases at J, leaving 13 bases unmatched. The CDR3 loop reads CATWDRPKEDGYTF. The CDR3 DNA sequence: TGTGCCACTTGGGACAGGCCCAAGGAGGATGGCTACACCTTC.

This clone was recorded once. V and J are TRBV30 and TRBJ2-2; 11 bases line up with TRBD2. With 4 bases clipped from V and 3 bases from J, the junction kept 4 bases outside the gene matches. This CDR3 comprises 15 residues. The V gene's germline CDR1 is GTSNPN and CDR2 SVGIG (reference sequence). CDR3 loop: CAWTRLAGYTGELFF. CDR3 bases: TGTGCCTGGACTAGACTAGCGGGGTACACCGGGGAGCTGTTTTTT.

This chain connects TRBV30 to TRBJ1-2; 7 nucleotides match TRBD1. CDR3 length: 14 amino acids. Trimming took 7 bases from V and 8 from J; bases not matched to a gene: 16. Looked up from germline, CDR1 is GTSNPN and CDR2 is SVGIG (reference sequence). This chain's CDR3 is CASLFRGQSWGYTF. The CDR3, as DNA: TGTGCCTCCCTATTCCGGGGACAGTCTTGGGGCTACACCTTC.

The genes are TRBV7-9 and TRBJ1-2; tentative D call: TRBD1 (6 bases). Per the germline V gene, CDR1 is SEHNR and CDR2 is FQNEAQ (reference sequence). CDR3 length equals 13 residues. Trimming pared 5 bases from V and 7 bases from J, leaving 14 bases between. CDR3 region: CASSLGGAGGYTF. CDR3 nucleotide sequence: TGTGCCAGCAGCCTTGGGGGGGCCGGTGGCTACACCTTC.

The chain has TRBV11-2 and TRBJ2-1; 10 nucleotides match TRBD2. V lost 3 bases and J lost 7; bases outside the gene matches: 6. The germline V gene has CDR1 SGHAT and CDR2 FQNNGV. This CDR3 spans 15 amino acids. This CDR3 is CASSFLGLASNEQFF. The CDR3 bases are TGTGCCAGCAGCTTTCTGGGACTAGCGTCTAATGAGCAGTTCTTC.

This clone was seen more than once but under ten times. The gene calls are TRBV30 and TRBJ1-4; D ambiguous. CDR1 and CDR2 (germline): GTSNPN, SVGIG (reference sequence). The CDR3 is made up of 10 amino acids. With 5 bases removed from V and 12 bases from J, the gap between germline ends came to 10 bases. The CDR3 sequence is CAWGDLELFF. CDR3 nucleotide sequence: TGTGCCTGGGGAGATTTGGAACTGTTTTTT.

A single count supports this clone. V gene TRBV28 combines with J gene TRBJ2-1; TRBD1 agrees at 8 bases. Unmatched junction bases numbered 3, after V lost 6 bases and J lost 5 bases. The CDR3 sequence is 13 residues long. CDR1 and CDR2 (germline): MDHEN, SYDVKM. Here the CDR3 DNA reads TGTGCCAGCAGCCAGGGGGCGGACAATGAGCAGTTCTTC. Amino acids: CASSQGADNEQFF.

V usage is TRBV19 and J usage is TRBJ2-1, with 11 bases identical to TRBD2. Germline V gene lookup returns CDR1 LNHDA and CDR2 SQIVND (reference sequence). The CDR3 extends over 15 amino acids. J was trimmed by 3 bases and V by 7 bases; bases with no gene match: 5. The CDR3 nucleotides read TGTGCCAGTATCCGAACTAGCGGGAGCTACAATGAGCAGTTCTTC. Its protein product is CASIRTSGSYNEQFF.

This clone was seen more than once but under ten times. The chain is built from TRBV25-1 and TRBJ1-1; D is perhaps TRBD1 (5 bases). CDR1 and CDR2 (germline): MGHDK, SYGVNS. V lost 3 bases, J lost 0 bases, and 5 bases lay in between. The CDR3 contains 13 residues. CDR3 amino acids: CASSDRVNTEAFF. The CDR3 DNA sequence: TGTGCCAGCAGTGACAGGGTGAACACTGAAGCTTTCTTT.

The CDR3 is CASSLIGTHSEAFF. In DNA, the CDR3 is TGTGCCAGCAGTTTAATCGGGACACACTCTGAAGCTTTCTTT. This chain links TRBV27 with TRBJ1-1; weak D call: TRBD1 (6 bases). This CDR3 is 14 amino acids long. CDR1 and CDR2 (germline): MNHEY, SMNVEV (reference sequence). V lost 2 bases to trimming and J lost 6 bases, with 13 bases between them.

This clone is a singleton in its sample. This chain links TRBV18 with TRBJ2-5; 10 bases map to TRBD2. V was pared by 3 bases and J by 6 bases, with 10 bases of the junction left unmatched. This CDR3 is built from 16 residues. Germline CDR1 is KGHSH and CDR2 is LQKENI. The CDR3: CASSPGASGRVKTQYF. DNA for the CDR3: TGTGCCAGCTCACCTGGGGCTAGCGGGAGAGTAAAGACCCAGTACTTC.

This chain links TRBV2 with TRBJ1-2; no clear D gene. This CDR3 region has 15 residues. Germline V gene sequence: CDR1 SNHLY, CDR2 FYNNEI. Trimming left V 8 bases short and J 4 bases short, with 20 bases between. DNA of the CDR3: TGTGCCAGCCTTTCGAGTTGGTTCCCCTTCTATGGCTACACCTTC. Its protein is CASLSSWFPFYGYTF. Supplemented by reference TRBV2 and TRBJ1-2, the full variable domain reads EPEVTQTPSHQVTQMGQEVILRCVPISNHLYFYWYRQILGQKVEFLVSFYNNEISEKSEIFDDQFSVERPDGSNFTLKIRSTKLEDSAMYFCASLSSWFPFYGYTFGSGTRLTVV.

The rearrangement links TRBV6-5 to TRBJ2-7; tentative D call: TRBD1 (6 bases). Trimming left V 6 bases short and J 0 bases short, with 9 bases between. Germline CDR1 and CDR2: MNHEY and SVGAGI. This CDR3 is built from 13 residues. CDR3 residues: CASRQGSSYEQYF. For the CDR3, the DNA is TGTGCCAGCAGACAGGGTAGCTCCTACGAGCAGTACTTC.

The CDR3 is CASSPWTGVSSYEQYF. Written as DNA, the CDR3 is TGTGCCAGCAGTCCATGGACAGGGGTAAGCTCCTACGAGCAGTACTTC. V is TRBV27 and J is TRBJ2-7; 9 bases match TRBD1. The V segment lost 5 bases and the J segment 0 bases; nucleotides outside the gene matches: 8. Germline V gives CDR1 MNHEY, CDR2 SMNVEV (reference sequence). This CDR3 is 16 amino acids long.

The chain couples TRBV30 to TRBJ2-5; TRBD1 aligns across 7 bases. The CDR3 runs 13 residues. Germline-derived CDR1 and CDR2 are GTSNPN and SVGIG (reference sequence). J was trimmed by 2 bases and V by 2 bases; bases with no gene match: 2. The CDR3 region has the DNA TGTGCCTGGAGTCGGGGACAGCAAGAGACCCAGTACTTC. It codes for CAWSRGQQETQYF.

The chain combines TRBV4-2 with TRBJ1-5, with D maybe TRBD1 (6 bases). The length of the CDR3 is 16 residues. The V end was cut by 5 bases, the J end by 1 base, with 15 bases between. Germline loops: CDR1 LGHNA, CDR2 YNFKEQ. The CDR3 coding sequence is TGTGCCAGCAGCGCCCTTACAGGGAACAGCAATCAGCCCCAGCATTTT. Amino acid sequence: CASSALTGNSNQPQHF.